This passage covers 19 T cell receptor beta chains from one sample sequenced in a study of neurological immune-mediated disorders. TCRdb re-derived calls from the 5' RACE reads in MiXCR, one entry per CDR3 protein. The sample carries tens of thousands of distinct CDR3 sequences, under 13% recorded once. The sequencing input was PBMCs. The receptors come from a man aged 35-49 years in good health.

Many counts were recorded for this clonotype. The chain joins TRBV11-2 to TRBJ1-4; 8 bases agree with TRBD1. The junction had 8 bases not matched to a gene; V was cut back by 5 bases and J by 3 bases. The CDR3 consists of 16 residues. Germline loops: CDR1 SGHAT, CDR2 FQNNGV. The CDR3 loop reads CASSPTGVLANEKLFF. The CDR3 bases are TGTGCCAGCAGCCCGACAGGGGTTCTAGCTAATGAAAAACTGTTTTTT.

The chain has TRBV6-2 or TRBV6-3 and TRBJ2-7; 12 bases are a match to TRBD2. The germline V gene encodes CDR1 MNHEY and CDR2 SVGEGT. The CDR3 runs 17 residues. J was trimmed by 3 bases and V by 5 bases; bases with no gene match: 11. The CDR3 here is CASSHPRWTSGNYEQYF. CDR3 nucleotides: TGTGCCAGCAGTCATCCCCGCTGGACTAGCGGGAACTACGAGCAGTACTTC.

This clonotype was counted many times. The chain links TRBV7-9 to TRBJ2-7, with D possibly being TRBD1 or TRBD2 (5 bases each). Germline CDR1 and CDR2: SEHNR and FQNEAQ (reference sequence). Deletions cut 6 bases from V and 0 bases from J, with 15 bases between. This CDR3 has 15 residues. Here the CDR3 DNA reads TGTGCCAGCAGTCTAAGGCAGGGACCCTCCTACGAGCAGTACTTC. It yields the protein CASSLRQGPSYEQYF.

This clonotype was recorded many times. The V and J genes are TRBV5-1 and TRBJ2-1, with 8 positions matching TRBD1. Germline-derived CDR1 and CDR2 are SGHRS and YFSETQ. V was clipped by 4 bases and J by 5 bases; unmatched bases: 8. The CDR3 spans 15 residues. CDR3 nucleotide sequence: TGCGCCAGCAGCCACGGACAGGGATCCAACAATGAGCAGTTCTTC. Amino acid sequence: CASSHGQGSNNEQFF.

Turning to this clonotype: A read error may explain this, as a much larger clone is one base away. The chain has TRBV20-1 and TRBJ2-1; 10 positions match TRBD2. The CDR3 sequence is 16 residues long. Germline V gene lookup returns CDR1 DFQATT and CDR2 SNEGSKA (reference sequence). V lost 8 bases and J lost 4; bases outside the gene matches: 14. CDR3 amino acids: CSSRPLTSGVYNEQFF. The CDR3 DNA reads TGCAGTTCTCGACCCCTAACTAGCGGGGTTTACAATGAGCAGTTCTTC.

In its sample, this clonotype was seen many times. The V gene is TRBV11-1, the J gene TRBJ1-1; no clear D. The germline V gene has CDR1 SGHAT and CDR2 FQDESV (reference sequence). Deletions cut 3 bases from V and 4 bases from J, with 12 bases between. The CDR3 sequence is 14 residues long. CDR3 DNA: TGTGCCAGCAGCTTCGGTAGGACGGGCACTGAAGCTTTCTTT. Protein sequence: CASSFGRTGTEAFF.

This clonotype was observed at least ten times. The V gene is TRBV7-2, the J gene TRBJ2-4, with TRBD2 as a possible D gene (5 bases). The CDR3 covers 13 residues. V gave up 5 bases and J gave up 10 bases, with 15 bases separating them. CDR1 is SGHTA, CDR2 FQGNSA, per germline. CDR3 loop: CASSPEAVGIQYF. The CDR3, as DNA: TGTGCCAGCAGCCCAGAAGCGGTCGGGATTCAGTACTTC.

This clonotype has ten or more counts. This CDR3 is CASRGGNTDTQYF. The DNA for the CDR3 is TGTGCCAGCAGAGGGGGGAACACAGATACGCAGTATTTT. V is TRBV12-3 or TRBV12-4 and J is TRBJ2-3; D may correspond to TRBD1 or TRBD2 (6 bases each). CDR3 size: 13 residues. Trimming pared 6 bases from V and 2 bases from J, leaving 9 bases between.

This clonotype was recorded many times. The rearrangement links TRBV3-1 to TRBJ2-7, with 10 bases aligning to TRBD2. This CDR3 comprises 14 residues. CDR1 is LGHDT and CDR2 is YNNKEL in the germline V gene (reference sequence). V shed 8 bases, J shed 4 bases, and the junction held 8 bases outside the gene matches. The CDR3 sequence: CASSSGRAIYEQYF. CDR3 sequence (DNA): TGTGCCAGCTCGAGCGGGAGGGCCATATACGAGCAGTACTTC.

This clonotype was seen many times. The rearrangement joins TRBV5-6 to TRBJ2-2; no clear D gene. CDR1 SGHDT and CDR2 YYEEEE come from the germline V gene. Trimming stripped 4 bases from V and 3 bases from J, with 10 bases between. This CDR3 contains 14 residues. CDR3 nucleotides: TGTGCCAGCAGCCCTTTTTCCTACACCGGGGAGCTGTTTTTT. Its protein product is CASSPFSYTGELFF.

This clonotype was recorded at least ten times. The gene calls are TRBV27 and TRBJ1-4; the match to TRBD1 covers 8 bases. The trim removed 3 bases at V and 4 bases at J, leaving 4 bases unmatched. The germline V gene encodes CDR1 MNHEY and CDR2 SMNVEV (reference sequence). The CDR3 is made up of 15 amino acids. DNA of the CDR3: TGTGCCAGCAGTTTCCGGGACAGGCTTAATGAAAAACTGTTTTTT. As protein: CASSFRDRLNEKLFF.

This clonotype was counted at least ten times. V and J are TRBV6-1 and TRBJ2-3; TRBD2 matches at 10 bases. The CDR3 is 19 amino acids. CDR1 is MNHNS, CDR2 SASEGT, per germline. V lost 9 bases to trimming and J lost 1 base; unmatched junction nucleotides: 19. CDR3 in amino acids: CASQSRQRGGRSGTDTQYF. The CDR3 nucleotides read TGTGCCAGTCAAAGCCGCCAGCGGGGGGGCAGGTCTGGCACAGATACGCAGTATTTT.

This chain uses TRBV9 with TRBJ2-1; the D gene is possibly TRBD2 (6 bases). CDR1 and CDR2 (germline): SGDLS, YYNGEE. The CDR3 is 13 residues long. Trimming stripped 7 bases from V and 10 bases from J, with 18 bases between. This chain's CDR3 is CASCGTRTDEQFF. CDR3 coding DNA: TGTGCCAGCTGCGGGACCCGTACGGACGAGCAGTTCTTC.

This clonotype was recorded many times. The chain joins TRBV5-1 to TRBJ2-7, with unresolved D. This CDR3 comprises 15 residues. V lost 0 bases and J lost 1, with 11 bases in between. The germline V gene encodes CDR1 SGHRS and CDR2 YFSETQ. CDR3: CASSLGLPSSYEQYF. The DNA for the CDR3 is TGCGCCAGCAGCTTGGGGCTACCTTCATCCTACGAGCAGTACTTC.

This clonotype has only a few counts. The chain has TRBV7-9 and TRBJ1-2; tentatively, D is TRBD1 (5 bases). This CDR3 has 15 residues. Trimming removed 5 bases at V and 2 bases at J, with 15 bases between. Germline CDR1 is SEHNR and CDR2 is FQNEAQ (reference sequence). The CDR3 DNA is TGTGCCAGCAGCCCCTTCGGGGGTACGAACTATGGCTACACCTTC. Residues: CASSPFGGTNYGYTF.

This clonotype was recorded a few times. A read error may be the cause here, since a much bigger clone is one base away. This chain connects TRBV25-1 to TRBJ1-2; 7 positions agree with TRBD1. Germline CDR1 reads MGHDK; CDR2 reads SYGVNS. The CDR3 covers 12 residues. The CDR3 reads CASLTGIDGDTF. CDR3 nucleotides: TGTGCCAGCCTGACAGGGATCGATGGCGACACCTTC.

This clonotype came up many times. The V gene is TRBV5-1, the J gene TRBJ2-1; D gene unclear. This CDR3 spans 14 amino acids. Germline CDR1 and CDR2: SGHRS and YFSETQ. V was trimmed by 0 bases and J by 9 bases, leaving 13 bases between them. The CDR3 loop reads CASSLVGSDFEQFF. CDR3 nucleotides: TGCGCCAGCAGCTTGGTGGGATCCGATTTTGAGCAGTTCTTC.

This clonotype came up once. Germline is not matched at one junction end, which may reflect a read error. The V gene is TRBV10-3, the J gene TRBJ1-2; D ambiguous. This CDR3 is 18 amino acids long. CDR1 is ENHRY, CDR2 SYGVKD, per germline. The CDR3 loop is CALSESIASQRLDYGYTF. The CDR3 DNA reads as TGTGCCCTCAGTGAGTCGATTGCCAGCCAACGGCTAGACTATGGCTACACCTTC.

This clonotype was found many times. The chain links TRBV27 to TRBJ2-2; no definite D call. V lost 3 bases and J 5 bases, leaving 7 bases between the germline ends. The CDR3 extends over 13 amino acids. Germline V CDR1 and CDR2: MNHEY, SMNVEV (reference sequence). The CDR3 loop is CASSFLDTGELFF. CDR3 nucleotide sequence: TGTGCCAGCAGTTTCCTAGATACCGGGGAGCTGTTTTTT.